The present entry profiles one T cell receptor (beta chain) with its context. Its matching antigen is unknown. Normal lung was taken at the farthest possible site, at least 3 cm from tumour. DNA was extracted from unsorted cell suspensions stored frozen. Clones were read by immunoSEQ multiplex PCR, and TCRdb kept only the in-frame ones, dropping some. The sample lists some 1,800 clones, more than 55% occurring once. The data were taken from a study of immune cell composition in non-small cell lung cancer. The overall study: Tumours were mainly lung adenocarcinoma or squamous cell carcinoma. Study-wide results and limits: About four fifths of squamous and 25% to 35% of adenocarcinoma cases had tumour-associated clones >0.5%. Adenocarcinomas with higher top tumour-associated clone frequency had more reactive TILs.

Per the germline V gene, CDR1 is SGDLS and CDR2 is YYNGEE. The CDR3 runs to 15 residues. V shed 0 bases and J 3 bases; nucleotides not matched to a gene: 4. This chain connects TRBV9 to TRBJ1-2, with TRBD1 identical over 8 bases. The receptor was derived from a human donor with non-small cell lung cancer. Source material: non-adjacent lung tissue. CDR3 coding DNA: TGTGCCAGCAGCGTAGAAGGACAGGGAGACTATGGCTACACCTTC. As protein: CASSVEGQGDYGYTF.